The present TCR beta chain was sequenced within a study of T cell repertoires in cytomegalovirus infection. Study-level background: A matching HLA type, together with CMV infection, was signaled by public TCR beta signatures.

TCRdb re-called the reads through MiXCR, storing one row per CDR3 protein. The table lists a few hundred thousand distinct CDR3 sequences, about 30% of them singletons. Germline assignment: CDR1 SGHDT and CDR2 YYEEEE. This CDR3 region has 12 residues. V gave up 0 bases and J gave up 7 bases, with 8 bases separating them. In regard to this clonotype: Its target is unknown.

Study-level results: Cumulative frequency of public TCR beta families picked out carriers of CMV plus the relevant HLA. There were HLA-C-restricted CMV-specific TCR beta clonotypes dominating the ex vivo response.

The TCR was taken from a human donor in good health (CMV status not recorded). Some clones in this sample may be carry-over from other donors' samples. The chain links TRBV5-6 to TRBJ2-7; D unclear. Sequencing input: PBMCs. CDR3 sequence: CASSLGGWEQYF. As DNA, the CDR3 is TGTGCCAGCAGCTTGGGTGGGTGGGAGCAGTACTTC.